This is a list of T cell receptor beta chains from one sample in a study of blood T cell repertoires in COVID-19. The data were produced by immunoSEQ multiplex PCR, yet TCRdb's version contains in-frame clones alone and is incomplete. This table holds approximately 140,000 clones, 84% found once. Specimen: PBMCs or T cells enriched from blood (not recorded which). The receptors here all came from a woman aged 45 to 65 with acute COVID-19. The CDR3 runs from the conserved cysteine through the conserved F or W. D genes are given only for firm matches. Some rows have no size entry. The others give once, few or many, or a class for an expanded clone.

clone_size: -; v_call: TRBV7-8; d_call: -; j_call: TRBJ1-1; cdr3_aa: CASSDQGGTEAFF; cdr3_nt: TGTGCCAGCAGCGACCAGGGTGGCACTGAAGCTTTCTTT
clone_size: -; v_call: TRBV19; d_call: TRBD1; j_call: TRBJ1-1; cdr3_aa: CASAGGSTEAFF; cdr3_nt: TGTGCCAGTGCAGGGGGAAGTACTGAAGCTTTCTTT
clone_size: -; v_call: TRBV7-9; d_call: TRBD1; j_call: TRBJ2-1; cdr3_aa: CASSPPGGISYNEQFF; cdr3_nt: TGTGCCAGCAGCCCCCCAGGGGGCATATCCTACAATGAGCAGTTCTTC
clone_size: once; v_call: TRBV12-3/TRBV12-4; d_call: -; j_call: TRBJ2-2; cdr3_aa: CASSFSGFGELFF; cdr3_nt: TGTGCCAGCAGTTTTTCGGGGTTCGGGGAGCTGTTTTTT
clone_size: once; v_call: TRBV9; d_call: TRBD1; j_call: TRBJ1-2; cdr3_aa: CASSVPQSGTEPANYGYTF; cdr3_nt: TGTGCCAGCAGCGTCCCCCAATCCGGGACAGAGCCAGCTAACTATGGCTACACCTTC
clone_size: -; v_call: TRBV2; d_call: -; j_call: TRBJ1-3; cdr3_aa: CASRYSGNTIYF; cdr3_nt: TGTGCCAGCAGGTACTCTGGAAACACCATATATTTT
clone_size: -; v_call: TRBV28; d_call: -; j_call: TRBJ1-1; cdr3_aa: CASSFGLMNTEAFF; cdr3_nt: TGTGCCAGCAGTTTTGGACTCATGAACACTGAAGCTTTCTTT
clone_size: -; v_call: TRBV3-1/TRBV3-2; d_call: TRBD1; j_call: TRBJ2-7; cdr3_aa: CASSTGTGLYEQYF; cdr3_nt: TGTGCCAGCAGTACCGGGACAGGGCTCTACGAGCAGTACTTC
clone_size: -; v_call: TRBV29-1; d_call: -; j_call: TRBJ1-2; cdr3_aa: CSVGEVGGNYGYTF; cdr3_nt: TGCAGCGTTGGAGAGGTGGGGGGTAACTATGGCTACACCTTC
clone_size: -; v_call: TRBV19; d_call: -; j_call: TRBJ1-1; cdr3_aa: CASSTNAGTMNTEAFF; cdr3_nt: TGTGCCAGTAGTACAAACGCCGGGACAATGAACACTGAAGCTTTCTTT
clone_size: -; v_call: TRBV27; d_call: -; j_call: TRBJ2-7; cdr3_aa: CASSQRPVAHEQYF; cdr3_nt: TGTGCCAGCTCACAACGACCTGTAGCCCACGAGCAGTACTTC
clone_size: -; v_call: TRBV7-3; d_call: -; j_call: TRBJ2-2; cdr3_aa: CASSLSSAGELFF; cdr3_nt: TGTGCCAGCAGCTTAAGTAGCGCCGGGGAGCTGTTTTTT
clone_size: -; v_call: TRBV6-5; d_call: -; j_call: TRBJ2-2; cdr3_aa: CASSPQRGIGELFF; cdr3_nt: TGTGCCAGCAGTCCCCAACGGGGGATCGGGGAGCTGTTTTTT
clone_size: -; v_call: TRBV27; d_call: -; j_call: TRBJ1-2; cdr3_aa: CASRGGLGYTF; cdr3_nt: TGTGCCAGCAGGGGCGGGCTGGGCTACACCTTC
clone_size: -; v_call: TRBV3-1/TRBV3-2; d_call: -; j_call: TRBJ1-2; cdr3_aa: CASSQADSYGYTF; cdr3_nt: TGTGCCAGCAGCCAGGCTGACAGTTATGGCTACACCTTC
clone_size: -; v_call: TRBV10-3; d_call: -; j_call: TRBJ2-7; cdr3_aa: CAISESQIASSYEQYF; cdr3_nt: TGTGCCATCAGTGAGAGTCAAATAGCTTCGTCCTACGAGCAGTACTTC
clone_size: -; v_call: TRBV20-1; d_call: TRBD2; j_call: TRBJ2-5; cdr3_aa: CSAREIRGLAGTQETQYF; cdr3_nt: TGCAGTGCTCGTGAGATCAGGGGACTAGCGGGAACACAAGAGACCCAGTACTTC
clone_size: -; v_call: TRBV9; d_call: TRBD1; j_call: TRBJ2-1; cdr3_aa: CASTGTGGNEQFF; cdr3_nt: TGTGCCAGCACTGGGACAGGGGGCAATGAGCAGTTCTTC
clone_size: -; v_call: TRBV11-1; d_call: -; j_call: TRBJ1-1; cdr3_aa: CASSLGGRLNTEAFF; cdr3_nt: TGTGCCAGCAGCTTGGGGGGACGGCTGAACACTGAAGCTTTCTTT
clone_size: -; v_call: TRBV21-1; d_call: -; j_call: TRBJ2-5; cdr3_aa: CALRRETQYF; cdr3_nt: TGTGCCCTTCGGCGGGAGACCCAGTACTTC
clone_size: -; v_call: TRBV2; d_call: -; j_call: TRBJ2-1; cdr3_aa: CASSEGLEYNEQFF; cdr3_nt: TGTGCCAGCAGTGAAGGACTAGAATACAATGAGCAGTTCTTC
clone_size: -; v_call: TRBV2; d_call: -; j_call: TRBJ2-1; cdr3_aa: CASTNYNEQFF; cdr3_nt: TGTGCCAGCACAAATTACAATGAGCAGTTCTTC
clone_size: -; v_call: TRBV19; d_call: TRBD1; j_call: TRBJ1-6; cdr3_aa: CASSIEHRGGSPLHF; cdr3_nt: TGTGCCAGTAGTATCGAACACAGGGGAGGCTCACCCCTCCACTTT
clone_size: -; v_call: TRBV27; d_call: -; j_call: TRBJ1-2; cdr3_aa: CASSTTMTGRTDGYTF; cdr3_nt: TGTGCCAGCAGTACAACTATGACAGGACGGACTGATGGCTACACCTTC
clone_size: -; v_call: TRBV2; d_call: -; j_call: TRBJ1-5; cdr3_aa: CASSGQHQPQHF; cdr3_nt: TGTGCCAGCAGTGGACAGCATCAGCCCCAGCATTTT
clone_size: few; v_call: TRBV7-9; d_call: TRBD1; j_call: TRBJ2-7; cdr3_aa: CASSPLSRTGGYEQYF; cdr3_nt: TGTGCCAGCAGCCCCCTTAGTCGGACAGGGGGCTACGAGCAGTACTTC
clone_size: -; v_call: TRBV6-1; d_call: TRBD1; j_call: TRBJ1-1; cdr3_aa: CASSQDRGQTNTEAFF; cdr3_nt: TGTGCCAGCAGTCAAGACAGGGGCCAGACGAACACTGAAGCTTTCTTT
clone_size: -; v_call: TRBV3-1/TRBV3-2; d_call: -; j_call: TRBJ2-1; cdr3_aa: CASSQLSDEQFF; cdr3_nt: TGTGCCAGCAGCCAGCTATCGGATGAGCAGTTCTTC
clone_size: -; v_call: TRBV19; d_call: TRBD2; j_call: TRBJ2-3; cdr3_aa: CASSEWEGGSDTQYF; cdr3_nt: TGTGCCAGTAGTGAGTGGGAGGGCGGGTCAGATACGCAGTATTTT
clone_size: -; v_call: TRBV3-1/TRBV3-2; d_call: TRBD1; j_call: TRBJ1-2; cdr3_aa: CASSRGQGGGGYTF; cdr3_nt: TGTGCCAGCAGCCGCGGACAGGGCGGAGGTGGCTACACCTTC
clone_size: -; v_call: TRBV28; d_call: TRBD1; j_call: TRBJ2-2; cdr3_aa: CASSYGTANTGELFF; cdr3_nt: TGTGCCAGCAGTTACGGGACAGCGAACACCGGGGAGCTGTTTTTT
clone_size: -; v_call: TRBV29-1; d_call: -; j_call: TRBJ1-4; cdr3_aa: CSVGMGGAGEKLFF; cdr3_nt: TGCAGCGTTGGTATGGGCGGGGCAGGGGAAAAACTGTTTTTT
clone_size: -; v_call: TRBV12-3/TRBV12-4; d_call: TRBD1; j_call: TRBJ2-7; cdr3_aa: CASSSGQGEYF; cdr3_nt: TGTGCCAGCAGTTCGGGACAGGGGGAGTACTTC
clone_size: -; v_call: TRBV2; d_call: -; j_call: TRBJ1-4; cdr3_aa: CASSESTGEKLFF; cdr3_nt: TGTGCCAGCAGTGAAAGTACAGGGGAAAAACTGTTTTTT
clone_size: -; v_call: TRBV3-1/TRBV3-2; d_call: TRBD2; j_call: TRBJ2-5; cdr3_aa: CASSPSGSGETQYF; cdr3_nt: TGTGCCAGCAGCCCTAGCGGGAGTGGGGAGACCCAGTACTTC
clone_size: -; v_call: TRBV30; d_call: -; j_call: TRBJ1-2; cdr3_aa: CAWSNPAGYGYTF; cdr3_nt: TGTGCCTGGAGTAACCCGGCAGGCTATGGCTACACCTTC
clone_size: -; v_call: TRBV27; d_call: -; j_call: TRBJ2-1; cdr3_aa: CASSFSTGPRRGGEQFF; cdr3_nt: TGTGCCAGCAGTTTTTCGACAGGCCCTCGAAGGGGTGGTGAGCAGTTCTTC
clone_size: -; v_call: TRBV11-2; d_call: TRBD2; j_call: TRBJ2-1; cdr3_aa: CASSTGGTSAYNEQFF; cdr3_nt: TGTGCCAGCAGCACAGGCGGGACTAGCGCATACAATGAGCAGTTCTTC
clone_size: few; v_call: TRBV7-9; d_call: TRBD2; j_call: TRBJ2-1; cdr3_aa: CAIGLAGGNEQFF; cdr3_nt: TGTGCGATCGGTCTAGCGGGAGGAAATGAGCAGTTCTTC
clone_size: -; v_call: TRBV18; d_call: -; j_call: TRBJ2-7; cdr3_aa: CASSPGTGAEFDYEQYF; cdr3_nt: TGTGCCAGCTCACCAGGAACGGGAGCGGAATTTGATTACGAGCAGTACTTC
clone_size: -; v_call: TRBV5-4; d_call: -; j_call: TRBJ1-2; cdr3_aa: CASSMEAGNGYTF; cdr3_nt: TGTGCCAGCAGCATGGAGGCGGGAAATGGCTACACCTTC
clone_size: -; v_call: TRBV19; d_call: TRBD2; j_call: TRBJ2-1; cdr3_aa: CASRTVTSGTPRGNEQFF; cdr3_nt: TGTGCCAGTAGAACCGTAACTAGCGGGACACCCCGAGGCAATGAGCAGTTCTTC
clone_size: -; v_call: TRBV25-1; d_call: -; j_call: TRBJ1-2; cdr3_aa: CASSVPGEMGYTF; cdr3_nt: TGTGCCAGCAGTGTTCCGGGGGAGATGGGCTACACCTTC
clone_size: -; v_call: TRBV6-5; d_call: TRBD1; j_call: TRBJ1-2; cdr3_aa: CASSYTGTGYGYTF; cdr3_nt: TGTGCCAGCAGTTACACCGGGACAGGGTATGGCTACACCTTC
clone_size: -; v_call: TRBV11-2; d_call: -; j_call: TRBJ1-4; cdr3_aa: CASSLAGSGTVGEKLFF; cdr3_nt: TGTGCCAGCAGCTTAGCAGGGAGCGGGACTGTTGGCGAAAAACTGTTTTTT
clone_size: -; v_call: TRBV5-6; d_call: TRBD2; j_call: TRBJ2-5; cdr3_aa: CASSSLAGANSATQYF; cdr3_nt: TGTGCCAGCAGCTCTTTAGCGGGAGCTAACAGTGCGACCCAGTACTTC
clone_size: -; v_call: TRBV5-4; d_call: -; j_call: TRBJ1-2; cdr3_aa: CASSLPTQGNYGYTF; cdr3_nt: TGTGCCAGCAGCTTGCCCACGCAGGGAAACTATGGCTACACCTTC
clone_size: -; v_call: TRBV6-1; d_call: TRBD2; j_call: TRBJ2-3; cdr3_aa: CASSEGGVWTDTQYF; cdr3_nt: TGTGCCAGCAGTGAGGGAGGGGTATGGACAGATACGCAGTATTTT
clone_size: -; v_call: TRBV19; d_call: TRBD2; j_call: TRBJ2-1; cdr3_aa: CASSPRTSGDNEQFF; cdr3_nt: TGTGCCAGTAGTCCCCGGACTAGCGGGGACAATGAGCAGTTCTTC
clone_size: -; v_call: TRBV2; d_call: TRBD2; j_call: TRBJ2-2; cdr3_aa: CASTRGLAGITGELFF; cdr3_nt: TGTGCCAGCACAAGAGGACTAGCGGGAATAACCGGGGAGCTGTTTTTT
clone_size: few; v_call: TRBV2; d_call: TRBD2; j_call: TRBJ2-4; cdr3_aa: CASSEGLAGAKNIQYF; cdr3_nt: TGTGCCAGCAGTGAAGGGTTAGCGGGGGCCAAAAACATTCAGTACTTC
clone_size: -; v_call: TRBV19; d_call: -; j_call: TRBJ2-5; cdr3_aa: CASTPAGAWAMNF; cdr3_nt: TGTGCCAGTACTCCGGCGGGGGCCTGGGCTATGAACTTC
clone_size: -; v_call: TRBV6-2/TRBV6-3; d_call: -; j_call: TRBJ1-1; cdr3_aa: CASSSGVVMNTEAFF; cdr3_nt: TGTGCCAGCAGTTCCGGGGTGGTGATGAACACTGAAGCTTTCTTT
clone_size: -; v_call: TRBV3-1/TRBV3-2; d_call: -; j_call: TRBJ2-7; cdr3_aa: CASSLATSGLYEQYF; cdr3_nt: TGTGCCAGCAGCCTGGCCACCTCTGGGCTATACGAGCAGTACTTC
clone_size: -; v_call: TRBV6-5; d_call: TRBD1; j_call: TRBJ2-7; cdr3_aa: CASRGDRGISYEQYF; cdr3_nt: TGTGCCAGCAGGGGGGACAGGGGAATCTCCTACGAGCAGTACTTC
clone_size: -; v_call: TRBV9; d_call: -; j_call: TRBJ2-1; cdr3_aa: CASSGITTGSLEQFF; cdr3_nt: TGTGCCAGCAGCGGGATAACGACGGGGAGCCTTGAGCAGTTCTTC
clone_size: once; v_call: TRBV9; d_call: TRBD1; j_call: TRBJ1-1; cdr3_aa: CASSLGDRRDTEAFF; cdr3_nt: TGTGCCAGCAGCCTCGGGGACAGGCGGGATACTGAAGCTTTCTTT